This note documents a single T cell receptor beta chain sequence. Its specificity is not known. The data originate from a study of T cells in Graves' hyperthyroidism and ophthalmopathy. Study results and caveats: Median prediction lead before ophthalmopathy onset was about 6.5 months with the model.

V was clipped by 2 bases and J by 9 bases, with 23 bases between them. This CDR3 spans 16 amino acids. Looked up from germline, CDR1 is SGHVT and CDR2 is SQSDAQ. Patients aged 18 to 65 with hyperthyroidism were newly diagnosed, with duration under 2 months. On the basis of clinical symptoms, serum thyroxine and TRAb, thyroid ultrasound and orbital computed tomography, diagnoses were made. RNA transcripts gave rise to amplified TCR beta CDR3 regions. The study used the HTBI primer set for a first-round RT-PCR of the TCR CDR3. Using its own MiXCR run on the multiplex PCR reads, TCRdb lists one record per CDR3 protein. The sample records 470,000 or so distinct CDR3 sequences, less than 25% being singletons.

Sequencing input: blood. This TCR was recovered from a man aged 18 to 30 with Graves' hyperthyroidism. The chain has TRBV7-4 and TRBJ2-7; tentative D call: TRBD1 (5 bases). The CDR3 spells CASSLLGPYHHYWQYF. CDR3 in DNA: TGTGCCAGCAGCTTACTGGGGCCCTACCACCACTACTGGCAGTACTTC.